This T cell receptor beta chain was documented in a study of Ad26.COV2.S vaccination and SARS-CoV-2 variants. Clones were read by immunoSEQ multiplex PCR, and TCRdb kept only the in-frame ones, dropping some. Of under 550,000 clones in the sample, approximately 90% were seen once. Regarding treatment: roughly 20 received Ad26.COV2.S at low or high dose, single or two shots; 5 received placebo; per-sample allocation not given. Sampling was performed 63 days after the first vaccine or placebo injection. General study points: Participants in the vaccine arm had higher spike-specific TCR breadth; placebo recipients had lower.

Note on this clone: Its specificity is unknown.

Germline V gene lookup returns CDR1 SGHAT and CDR2 FQDESV (reference sequence). The CDR3 has 13 residues. The V gene end was trimmed by 3 bases and the J gene end by 6 bases; junction bases not matched to a gene: 3. The sequences come from peripheral blood, collected in a trial of Ad26.COV2.S vaccine versus placebo. The chain carries TRBV11-1 and TRBJ2-7, with 9 nucleotides matching TRBD1. The sequence came from a person between 18 and 59 years old who received the Ad26.COV2.S COVID-19 vaccine or a placebo. CDR3: CASSLGQGSEQYF. Here the CDR3 DNA reads TGTGCCAGCAGCTTGGGACAGGGATCCGAGCAGTACTTC.